These 24 T cell receptor beta chains were sequenced from one sample in a study of blood T cell repertoires in COVID-19. Using immunoSEQ multiplex PCR, the repertoire was profiled, and TCRdb retains in-frame clones only, with some absent. This table holds about 160,000 clones, 81% found once. The sample consisted of PBMCs or T cells enriched from blood (not recorded which). The receptors were sampled from a woman aged 40 to 55 with acute COVID-19.

The chain carries TRBV4-2 and TRBJ2-1; 15 bases align to TRBD2. Germline values: CDR1 LGHNA, CDR2 YNFKEQ. This CDR3 spans 17 amino acids. Trimming cost V 2 bases and J 7 bases; bases outside gene matches: 6. The CDR3 sequence: CASSQRTSGRASNEQFF. Written as DNA, the CDR3 is TGTGCCAGCAGCCAAAGGACTAGCGGGAGGGCCAGTAATGAGCAGTTCTTC.

The chain is built from TRBV19 and TRBJ1-1; unclear D gene. The CDR3 runs to 15 residues. The germline V gene encodes CDR1 LNHDA and CDR2 SQIVND (reference sequence). V lost 1 base to trimming and J lost 0 bases, with 9 bases between them. This CDR3 is CASSIGAPMNTEAFF. CDR3 DNA: TGTGCCAGTAGTATAGGGGCCCCAATGAACACTGAAGCTTTCTTT.

The chain combines TRBV9 with TRBJ2-2, with TRBD1 as a possible D gene (5 bases). V lost 2 bases and J 7 bases, leaving 9 bases between the germline ends. The CDR3 is 13 amino acids. Germline V gene data show CDR1 as SGDLS and CDR2 as YYNGEE. In DNA form, the CDR3 reads TGTGCCAGCAGCGTCGAAAGGGGCGGGGAGCTGTTTTTT. This gives the protein CASSVERGGELFF. Full variable domain (remainder filled in from reference TRBV9 and TRBJ2-2): DSGVTQTPKHLITATGQRVTLRCSPRSGDLSVYWYQQSLDQGLQFLIQYYNGEERAKGNILERFSAQQFPDLHSELNLSSLELGDSALYFCASSVERGGELFFGEGSRLTVL.

V is TRBV18 and J is TRBJ2-2, with D possibly matching TRBD2 (5 bases). With 3 bases removed from V and 0 bases from J, the gap between germline ends came to 11 bases. CDR1 is KGHSH and CDR2 is LQKENI in the germline V gene. CDR3 length: 16 residues. CDR3 loop: CASSPLGVTNTGELFF. The DNA for the CDR3 is TGTGCCAGCTCACCTCTCGGGGTCACGAACACCGGGGAGCTGTTTTTT. The full variable domain, in which reference TRBV18 and TRBJ2-2 provide the parts outside the CDR3, is NAGVMQNPRHLVRRRGQEARLRCSPMKGHSHVYWYRQLPEEGLKFMVYLQKENIIDESGMPKERFSAEFPKEGPSILRIQQVVRGDSAAYFCASSPLGVTNTGELFFGEGSRLTVL.

The chain is built from TRBV5-1 and TRBJ1-2; D is possibly TRBD1 (6 bases). Germline CDR1 is SGHRS and CDR2 is YFSETQ. This CDR3 has 15 amino acids. Trimming removed 0 bases at V and 4 bases at J, with 13 bases between. CDR3: CASSLAGGTPYGYTF. The CDR3 DNA reads as TGCGCCAGCAGCTTGGCGGGAGGGACACCCTATGGCTACACCTTC.

J is TRBJ1-3 and V is TRBV7-3, with 9 bases matching TRBD1. J gave up 7 bases and V 1 base, and 8 bases lay outside the gene matches. Per the germline V gene, CDR1 is SGHTA and CDR2 is FQGTGA. This CDR3 has 16 residues. CDR3 DNA sequence: TGTGCCAGCAGCTTAAGGGGACAGGGTATACAGAACACCATATATTTT. As protein: CASSLRGQGIQNTIYF.

The CDR3 DNA reads as TGTGCCAGCAGCTTTGATGGGACTGCATTTTACAATGAGCAGTTCTTC. Translation: CASSFDGTAFYNEQFF. The chain couples TRBV11-3 to TRBJ2-1, with a possible D match to TRBD2 (6 bases). V lost 3 bases and J lost 4, with 16 bases in between. Looked up from germline, CDR1 is SGHNT and CDR2 is YENEEA. The CDR3 has 16 residues. The variable domain in full, completed from reference TRBV11-3 and TRBJ2-1, reads EAGVVQSPRYKIIEKKQPVAFWCNPISGHNTLYWYLQNLGQGPELLIRYENEEAVDDSQLPKDRFSAERLKGVDSTLKIQPAELGDSAVYLCASSFDGTAFYNEQFFGPGTRLTVL.

The gene calls are TRBV19 and TRBJ2-1, with TRBD1 matching 9 bases. J was trimmed by 2 bases and V by 4 bases; bases with no gene match: 12. Germline CDR1 and CDR2: LNHDA and SQIVND (reference sequence). CDR3 length: 18 amino acids. CDR3 in DNA: TGTGCCAGTAGTAGCGAGGGGACAGGGAAGAGTGCCTACAATGAGCAGTTCTTC. Its translation is CASSSEGTGKSAYNEQFF.

The gene calls are TRBV4-1 and TRBJ1-1; D gene ambiguous. The CDR3 loop spans 14 amino acids. Germline V gene lookup returns CDR1 MGHRA and CDR2 YSYEKL. Trimming cost V 2 bases and J 5 bases, with 12 bases left between them. In nucleotides, the CDR3 is TGCGCCAGCAGCCAACCTGGACTGTTGACTGAAGCTTTCTTT. Residues: CASSQPGLLTEAFF.

V is TRBV19 and J is TRBJ1-2; 8 bases agree with TRBD1. The junction had 11 bases not matched to a gene; V was cut back by 9 bases and J by 5 bases. CDR3 length: 14 residues. Germline V lookup: CDR1 LNHDA, CDR2 SQIVND (reference sequence). The CDR3: CASKPAGQEYGYTF. As DNA, the CDR3 is TGTGCCAGCAAACCCGCGGGACAGGAGTATGGCTACACCTTC.

This rearrangement joins TRBV24-1 to TRBJ2-1, with 10 positions matching TRBD1. The CDR3 is made up of 15 amino acids. J gave up 8 bases and V 9 bases, and 12 bases lay outside the gene matches. CDR1 KGHDR and CDR2 SFDVKD come from the germline V gene. The CDR3 nucleotides are TGTGCCACCGGTGGCCTGGGACAGGGGATCTATGAGCAGTTCTTC. This translates into CATGGLGQGIYEQFF.

The CDR3 bases are TGTGCCAGCGGGACAGGGGGCAAAGGCAATCAGCCCCAGCATTTT. This encodes CASGTGGKGNQPQHF. The chain recombines TRBV2 with TRBJ1-5, with TRBD1 matching 12 bases. The CDR3 contains 15 residues. The trim removed 8 bases at V and 2 bases at J, leaving 4 bases unmatched. Germline assignment: CDR1 SNHLY and CDR2 FYNNEI.

J is TRBJ2-7 and V is TRBV7-8, with 12 nucleotides matching TRBD2. CDR1 is SGHVS and CDR2 is FQNEAQ in the germline V gene. V was clipped by 5 bases and J by 6 bases; unmatched bases: 11. This CDR3 is 16 amino acids long. The chain's CDR3 is CASSPRLAGAAGEQYF. Here the CDR3 DNA reads TGTGCCAGCAGCCCCAGACTAGCGGGAGCCGCCGGCGAGCAGTACTTC.

This chain links TRBV6-5 with TRBJ1-1; a possible D gene is TRBD1 (6 bases). V gave up 2 bases and J gave up 1 base, with 8 bases separating them. The germline V gene encodes CDR1 MNHEY and CDR2 SVGAGI. This CDR3 has 14 residues. CDR3 region: CASSYADRNTEAFF. CDR3 sequence (DNA): TGTGCCAGCAGTTACGCGGACAGGAACACTGAAGCTTTCTTT.

The chain recombines TRBV7-9 with TRBJ1-1; 9 bases line up with TRBD1. The CDR3 length is 17 residues. V shed 2 bases, J shed 5 bases, and the junction held 12 bases outside the gene matches. Germline values: CDR1 SEHNR, CDR2 FQNEAQ (reference sequence). The CDR3 reads CASSLTSGTGMGTEAFF. CDR3 DNA: TGTGCCAGCAGCTTAACATCCGGGACAGGGATGGGAACTGAAGCTTTCTTT.

The CDR3 loop is CASSKVGEYSNQPQHF. In DNA form, the CDR3 reads TGTGCCAGCAGCAAAGTAGGGGAATATAGCAATCAGCCCCAGCATTTT. This chain uses TRBV21-1 with TRBJ1-5; TRBD1, the table's D call, was not compared with the DNA. TRBV21-1 is labeled a pseudogene. This CDR3 comprises 16 residues.

J is TRBJ1-3 and V is TRBV18, with D maybe TRBD1 (5 bases). Germline CDR1 KGHSH, CDR2 LQKENI. The CDR3 extends over 14 amino acids. The V and J ends lost 8 bases and 4 bases respectively, with 15 bases between them. The CDR3: CASRGLRVGNTIYF. The CDR3 DNA follows: TGTGCCAGCCGGGGACTTCGGGTCGGAAACACCATATATTTT.

The chain's CDR3 is CASSSRGQGMDEQYF. CDR3 nucleotide sequence: TGTGCCAGCAGCTCGAGAGGACAGGGGATGGACGAGCAGTACTTC. The V call is TRBV7-8, the J call TRBJ2-7, with 9 positions matching TRBD1. J gave up 5 bases and V 4 bases, and 9 bases lay outside the gene matches. From germline, CDR1 is SGHVS and CDR2 FQNEAQ. The CDR3 consists of 15 residues.

The rearrangement uses TRBV24-1 and TRBJ1-5; TRBD1 matches 9 bases. Per germline, CDR1 KGHDR and CDR2 SFDVKD. The V gene end was trimmed by 3 bases and the J gene end by 1 base; junction bases not matched to a gene: 3. The CDR3 runs to 16 residues. Written as DNA, the CDR3 is TGTGCCACCAGTGATCCGGGACAGGGAAGCAATCAGCCCCAGCATTTT. It encodes CATSDPGQGSNQPQHF.

This sequence joins TRBV6-4 and TRBJ1-5; D is uncertain. This CDR3 contains 16 residues. The germline V and J ends were trimmed by 2 bases and 7 bases, with 18 bases remaining between them. Germline V gives CDR1 MRHNA, CDR2 SNTAGT. CDR3 sequence: CASSDRPCEPNQPQHF. CDR3 DNA sequence: TGTGCCAGCAGTGACCGTCCATGTGAGCCTAACCAGCCCCAGCATTTT.

This clone has only one observation. The chain couples TRBV7-8 to TRBJ2-1, with 9 bases identical to TRBD1. This CDR3 spans 15 amino acids. With V trimmed by 1 base and J by 10 bases, 8 bases remained unmatched. In germline, CDR1 is SGHVS, CDR2 FQNEAQ. The CDR3 sequence: CASSLDGQGSGEQFF. The DNA of the CDR3 is TGTGCCAGCAGCTTAGACGGACAGGGGAGCGGGGAGCAGTTCTTC.

The chain recombines TRBV2 with TRBJ2-2; D is perhaps TRBD2 (5 bases). This CDR3 has 12 amino acids. The germline CDR1 and CDR2 sequences are SNHLY and FYNNEI. Trimming removed 7 bases from V and 7 bases from J, with 10 bases in between. This CDR3 reads CASTGLSGELFF. The CDR3 nucleotides are TGTGCCAGCACCGGACTGAGCGGGGAGCTGTTTTTT.

The chain recombines TRBV14 with TRBJ2-3; a weak D match, TRBD2 (6 bases). Germline CDR1 SGHDN, CDR2 FVKESK. V lost 3 bases and J 2 bases, leaving 12 bases between the germline ends. The CDR3 sequence is 15 residues long. The CDR3 region has the DNA TGTGCCAGCAGCCAGGGGGGACTCGTCACAGATACGCAGTATTTT. Translation: CASSQGGLVTDTQYF.

This clone has a single count. V and J are TRBV2 and TRBJ1-2; D uncertain. V was pared by 0 bases and J by 3 bases, with 5 bases between. Germline CDR1 reads SNHLY; CDR2 reads FYNNEI. The CDR3 is made up of 13 amino acids. The CDR3 bases are TGTGCCAGCAGTGAAGCACAAGACTATGGCTACACCTTC. It specifies CASSEAQDYGYTF.